This TCR beta chain stems from a study of technical replicates of blood from a handful of donors. TCRdb keeps only in-frame clones here, not all; method: immunoSEQ multiplex PCR. The repertoire includes 45,000 to 50,000 clones, about 94% of them detected once, and under 4% sits in the top ten. Losses at the gene ends were 4 bases for V and 4 bases for J; bases not matched to a gene: 8. The length of the CDR3 is 14 residues. Germline V gene data show CDR1 as SGHRS and CDR2 as YFSETQ. The sequenced sample was PBMCs. The source of this sequence is a human donor in good health. Some clones in this sample may be carry-over from other donors' samples. This chain joins TRBV5-1 and TRBJ2-7; 7 positions match TRBD1. CDR3 bases: TGCGCCAGCAGCCCCGGACAGGCCGCTTACGAGCAGTACTTC. Translating gives CASSPGQAAYEQYF. Full variable domain (outside the CDR3, taken from reference TRBV5-1 and TRBJ2-7): KAGVTQTPRYLIKTRGQQVTLSCSPISGHRSVSWYQQTPGQGLQFLFEYFSETQRNKGNFPGRFSGRQFSNSRSEMNVSTLELGDSALYLCASSPGQAAYEQYFGPGTRLTVT.